This T cell receptor (beta chain) was found in a study of T cell changes during pregnancy in multiple sclerosis. Clones were sequenced by immunoSEQ multiplex PCR, and TCRdb holds only the in-frame ones, with some missing. The sample consists of tens of thousands of clones, just over 85% of them appearing once. The CDR3 loop spans 14 amino acids. The germline V and J ends were trimmed by 8 bases and 0 bases, with 14 bases remaining between them. CDR1 is SGHTA, CDR2 FQGNSA, per germline. By share of the sample, this clone is medium-sized. The sequencing used CD4+ T cells from peripheral blood mononuclear cells, collected before pregnancy. This chain uses TRBV7-2 with TRBJ2-7; D unresolved. The TCR sequence derives from a female donor with multiple sclerosis, enrolled in a pregnancy study. This CDR3 is CASARGGSSYEQYF. CDR3 in DNA: TGTGCCAGCGCCCGTGGCGGAAGCTCCTACGAGCAGTACTTC.